These 9 T cell receptor beta chains originate from one sample sequenced in a study of control samples from healthy donors and cancer patients. Profiling relied on immunoSEQ multiplex PCR, and the TCRdb table lists in-frame clones only, not all of them. The sample includes more than 100,000 clones, around 90% of them seen just once. Sequencing was done on a sample of blood. These receptor sequences come from a young man in good health.

The chain carries TRBV3-1 (or the pseudogene TRBV3-2) and TRBJ2-3, with 13 bases matching TRBD2. This CDR3 has 17 amino acids. V trimming: 1 base; J trimming: 5 bases; junction bases outside the gene matches: 6. CDR1 and CDR2 from the germline V gene are LGHDT and YNNKEL (reference sequence). As DNA, the CDR3 is TGTGCCAGCAGCCAAGCCCTGGGGACTAGCGGGGTAGATACGCAGTATTTT. Protein: CASSQALGTSGVDTQYF.

J is TRBJ1-2 and V is TRBV5-4; D is perhaps TRBD1 (5 bases). CDR1 SGHNT and CDR2 YYREEE come from the germline V gene (reference sequence). This CDR3 is built from 14 residues. With 0 bases removed from V and 3 bases from J, the gap between germline ends came to 9 bases. CDR3 in DNA: TGTGCCAGCAGCTTGGTGGGGGATGACTATGGCTACACCTTC. As protein: CASSLVGDDYGYTF.

The chain recombines TRBV10-1 with TRBJ1-1; D ambiguous. CDR1 WNHNN and CDR2 SYGVQD come from the germline V gene (reference sequence). V was pared by 5 bases and J by 3 bases, with 10 bases between. This CDR3 is 13 amino acids long. The CDR3 DNA sequence: TGCGCCAGCAGTTTTAGGGTTGACACTGAAGCTTTCTTT. As protein: CASSFRVDTEAFF.

The chain couples TRBV6-5 to TRBJ1-5; 9 bases are shared with TRBD1. V was pared by 7 bases and J by 0 bases, with 4 bases of the junction left unmatched. The CDR3 extends over 15 amino acids. Germline V gene data show CDR1 as MNHEY and CDR2 as SVGAGI. Here the CDR3 reads CASTKGQGSNQPQHF. CDR3 DNA sequence: TGTGCCAGCACCAAGGGACAGGGTAGCAATCAGCCCCAGCATTTT.

This chain joins TRBV2 and TRBJ1-1; unclear D gene. The CDR3 contains 14 residues. Per germline, CDR1 SNHLY and CDR2 FYNNEI. The ends were cut back, 2 bases at V and 4 bases at J, with 11 bases in the middle. CDR3 residues: CASSEHWESTEAFF. The CDR3 bases are TGTGCCAGCAGTGAACATTGGGAATCCACTGAAGCTTTCTTT.

The V gene is TRBV21-1, the J gene TRBJ1-6; no DNA check was done on the table's D call, TRBD1. TRBV21-1 is tagged as a pseudogene. The CDR3 totals 15 residues. The chain's CDR3 is CASSLKYRRYSPLHF. The CDR3 DNA reads as TGTGCCAGCAGCCTGAAGTACAGGCGTTATTCACCCCTCCACTTT.

The rearrangement uses TRBV4-1 and TRBJ2-7; D not resolved. V was cut by 1 base and J by 2 bases, with 6 bases left in between. This CDR3 is 13 amino acids long. CDR1 MGHRA and CDR2 YSYEKL come from the germline V gene. The CDR3 DNA reads TGCGCCAGCAGCCAAGGGCCTGCCTACGAGCAGTACTTC. This codes for CASSQGPAYEQYF.

This clone has a handful of counts. V is TRBV12-3 or TRBV12-4 and J is TRBJ2-1; D may be TRBD2 (6 bases). Trimming took off 3 bases at V and 15 bases at J, with 15 bases between the two ends. The CDR3 is 12 amino acids. The CDR3 nucleotides read TGTGCCAGCAGTTTTGGAGGGTTCGGGCGGTTCTTC. This sequence encodes CASSFGGFGRFF.

V usage is TRBV6-1 and J usage is TRBJ1-4; maybe TRBD1 (5 bases). CDR1 and CDR2 (germline): MNHNS, SASEGT. The CDR3 sequence is 14 residues long. The V gene lost 1 base and the J gene lost 7 bases, with 10 bases spanning the gap. CDR3 amino acids: CASSEVSRGEKLFF. The CDR3 DNA sequence: TGTGCCAGCAGTGAAGTGTCGAGGGGTGAAAAACTGTTTTTT.